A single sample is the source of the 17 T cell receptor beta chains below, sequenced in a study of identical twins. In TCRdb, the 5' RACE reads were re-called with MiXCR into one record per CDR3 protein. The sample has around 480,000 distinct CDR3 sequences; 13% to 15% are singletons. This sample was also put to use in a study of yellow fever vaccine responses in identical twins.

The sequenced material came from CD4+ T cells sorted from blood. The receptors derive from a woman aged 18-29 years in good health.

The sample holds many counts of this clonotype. The CDR3 is CASRPTVNTEAFF. DNA of the CDR3: TGTGCCAGCAGACCTACAGTGAACACTGAAGCTTTCTTT. The chain links TRBV7-9 to TRBJ1-1; D call uncertain. The CDR3 extends over 13 amino acids. V was trimmed by 6 bases and J by 0 bases, leaving 8 bases between them. Germline V lookup: CDR1 SEHNR, CDR2 FQNEAQ (reference sequence).

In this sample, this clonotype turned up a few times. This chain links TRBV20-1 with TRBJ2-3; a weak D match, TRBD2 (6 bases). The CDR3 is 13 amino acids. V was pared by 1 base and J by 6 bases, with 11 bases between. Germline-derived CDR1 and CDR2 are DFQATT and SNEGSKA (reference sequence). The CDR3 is CSARGRAGDTQYF. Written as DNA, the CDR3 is TGCAGTGCTAGAGGGAGGGCGGGGGATACGCAGTATTTT.

The CDR3 nucleotides are TGTGCCAGCAGTTACGCAGGGGCCGGGGAGCTGTTTTTT. Translated: CASSYAGAGELFF. The rearrangement links TRBV6-2 or TRBV6-3 to TRBJ2-2; D possibly corresponds to TRBD1 (6 bases). Germline V gene data show CDR1 as MNHEY and CDR2 as SVGEGT. The CDR3 is made up of 13 amino acids. V was shortened by 2 bases and J by 6 bases, with 7 bases between the two germline ends.

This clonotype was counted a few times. CDR3 amino acids: CASSPRVPTQGFIGEKLFF. For the CDR3, the DNA is TGTGCCAGCAGCCCTCGAGTACCCACGCAGGGGTTTATCGGTGAAAAACTGTTTTTT. This chain connects TRBV7-8 to TRBJ1-4; a weak D match, TRBD1 (6 bases). V dropped 5 bases and J dropped 7 bases, with 29 bases sitting between them. The CDR3 is 19 residues long. CDR1 SGHVS and CDR2 FQNEAQ come from the germline V gene.

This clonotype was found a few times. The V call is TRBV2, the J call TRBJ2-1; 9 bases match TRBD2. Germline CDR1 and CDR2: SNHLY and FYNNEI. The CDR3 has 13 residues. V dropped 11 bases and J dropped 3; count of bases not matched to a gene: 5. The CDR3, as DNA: TGTGCCGGAGCTAGCGGGGACTACAATGAGCAGTTCTTC. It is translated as CAGASGDYNEQFF. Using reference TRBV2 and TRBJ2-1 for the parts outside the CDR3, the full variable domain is EPEVTQTPSHQVTQMGQEVILRCVPISNHLYFYWYRQILGQKVEFLVSFYNNEISEKSEIFDDQFSVERPDGSNFTLKIRSTKLEDSAMYFCAGASGDYNEQFFGPGTRLTVL.

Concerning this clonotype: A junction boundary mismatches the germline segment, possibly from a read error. In nucleotides, the CDR3 is TGTGCCAGCAGCCAAGACAGGGCCATCTCCCACGAGCAGTACTTC. It encodes CASSQDRAISHEQYF. The chain couples TRBV14 to TRBJ2-7; weak D call: TRBD1 (5 bases). The CDR3 has 15 amino acids. Germline V lookup: CDR1 SGHDN, CDR2 FVKESK.

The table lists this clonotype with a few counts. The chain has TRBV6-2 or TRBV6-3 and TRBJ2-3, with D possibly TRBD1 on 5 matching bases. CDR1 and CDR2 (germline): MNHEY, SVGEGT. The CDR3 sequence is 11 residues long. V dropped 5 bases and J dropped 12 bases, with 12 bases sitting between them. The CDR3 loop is CASSRGLSQYF. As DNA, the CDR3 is TGTGCCAGCAGTAGGGGATTGTCCCAGTATTTT.

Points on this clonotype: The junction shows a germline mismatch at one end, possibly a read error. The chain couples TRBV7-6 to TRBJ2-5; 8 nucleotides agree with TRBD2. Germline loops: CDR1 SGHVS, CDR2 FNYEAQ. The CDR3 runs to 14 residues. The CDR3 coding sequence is TGTGCCAGCAGCATAGCGGGGTACCAAGAGACCCAGTACTTC. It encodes CASSIAGYQETQYF.

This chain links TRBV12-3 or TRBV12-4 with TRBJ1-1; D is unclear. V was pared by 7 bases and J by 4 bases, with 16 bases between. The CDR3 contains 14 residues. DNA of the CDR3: TGTGCCAGCACCCCAGGCCCGTCCTTCACTGAAGCTTTCTTT. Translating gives CASTPGPSFTEAFF.

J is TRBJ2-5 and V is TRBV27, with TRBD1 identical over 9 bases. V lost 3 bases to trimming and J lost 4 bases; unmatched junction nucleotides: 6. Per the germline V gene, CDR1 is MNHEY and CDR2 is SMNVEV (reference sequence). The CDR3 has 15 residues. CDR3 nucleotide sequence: TGTGCCAGCAGTTTCGGACAGGGGAATCGAGAGACCCAGTACTTC. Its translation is CASSFGQGNRETQYF.

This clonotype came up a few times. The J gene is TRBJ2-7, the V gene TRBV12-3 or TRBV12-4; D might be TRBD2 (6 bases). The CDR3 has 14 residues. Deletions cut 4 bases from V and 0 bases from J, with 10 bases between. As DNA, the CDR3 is TGTGCCAGCAGTTCACGGGACTTCTCCTACGAGCAGTACTTC. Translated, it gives CASSSRDFSYEQYF.

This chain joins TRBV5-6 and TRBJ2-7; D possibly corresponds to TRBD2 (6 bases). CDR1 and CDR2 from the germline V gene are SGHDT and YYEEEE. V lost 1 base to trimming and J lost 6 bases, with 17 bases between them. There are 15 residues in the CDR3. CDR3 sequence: CASSLLRGTIGEQYF. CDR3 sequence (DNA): TGTGCCAGCAGCTTGCTCCGCGGGACGATCGGCGAGCAGTACTTC.

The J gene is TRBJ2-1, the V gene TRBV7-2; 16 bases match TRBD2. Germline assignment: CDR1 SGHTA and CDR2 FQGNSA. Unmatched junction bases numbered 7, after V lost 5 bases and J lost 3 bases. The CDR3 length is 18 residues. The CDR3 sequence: CASSITGTSGGVYNEQFF. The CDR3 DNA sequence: TGTGCCAGCAGCATTACCGGGACTAGCGGGGGGGTCTACAATGAGCAGTTCTTC. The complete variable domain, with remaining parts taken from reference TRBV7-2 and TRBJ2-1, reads GAGVSQSPSNKVTEKGKDVELRCDPISGHTALYWYRQSLGQGLEFLIYFQGNSAPDKSGLPSDRFSAERTGGSVSTLTIQRTQQEDSAVYLCASSITGTSGGVYNEQFFGPGTRLTVL.

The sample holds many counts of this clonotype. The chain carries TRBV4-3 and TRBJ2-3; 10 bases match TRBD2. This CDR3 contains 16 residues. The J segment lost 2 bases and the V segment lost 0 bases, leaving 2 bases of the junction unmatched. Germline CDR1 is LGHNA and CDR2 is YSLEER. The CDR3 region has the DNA TGCGCCAGCAGCCAAGATCTAGCGGGGGCCACAGATACGCAGTATTTT. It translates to CASSQDLAGATDTQYF.

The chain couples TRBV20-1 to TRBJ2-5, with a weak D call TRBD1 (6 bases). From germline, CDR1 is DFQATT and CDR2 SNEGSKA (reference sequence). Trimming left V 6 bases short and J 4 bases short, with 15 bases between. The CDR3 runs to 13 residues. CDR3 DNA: TGCAGTGCCCGCATGGGGGCCCCAGAGACCCAGTACTTC. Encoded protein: CSARMGAPETQYF.

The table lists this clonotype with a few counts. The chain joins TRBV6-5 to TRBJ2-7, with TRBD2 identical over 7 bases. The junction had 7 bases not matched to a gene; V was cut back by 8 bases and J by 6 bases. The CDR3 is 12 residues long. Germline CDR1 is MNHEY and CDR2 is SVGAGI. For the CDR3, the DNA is TGTGCCAGCGAGTCGAGGGAGGGCGAGCAGTACTTC. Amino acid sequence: CASESREGEQYF.

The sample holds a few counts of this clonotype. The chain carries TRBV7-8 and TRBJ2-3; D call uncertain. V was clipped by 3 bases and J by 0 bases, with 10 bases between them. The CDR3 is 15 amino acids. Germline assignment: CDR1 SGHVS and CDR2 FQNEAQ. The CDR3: CASSLGSSSTDTQYF. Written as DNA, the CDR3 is TGTGCCAGCAGCTTGGGGTCCTCTAGCACAGATACGCAGTATTTT.